Here is one T cell receptor (beta chain) with its context. This specimen belongs to a study of blood T cell repertoires in COVID-19. Study details: The United States, Italy and Spain supplied acute and convalescent COVID-19 samples. Sources were T cells, B-cell-depleted T cells, or PBMCs; the material itself was cDNA or gDNA.

This CDR3 spans 18 amino acids. Trimming removed 0 bases at V and 0 bases at J, with 17 bases between. Germline assignment: CDR1 SGHKS and CDR2 YYEKEE (reference sequence). Libraries were prepared by immunoSEQ multiplex PCR; TCRdb keeps only in-frame clonotypes and omits some of them. The sample shows some 200,000 clones, roughly 94% of them seen only once. The Seattle patients, enrolled during active infection, were followed longitudinally. This sequence originates from a man aged 25-45 years with COVID-19, enrolled during active disease. The rearrangement links TRBV5-5 to TRBJ2-3, with D perhaps TRBD2 (5 bases). The sample consisted of peripheral blood. CDR3 nucleotides: TGTGCCAGCAGCTTGGTAGCATACGGAGGAATTAGCACAGATACGCAGTATTTT. Its translation: CASSLVAYGGISTDTQYF. The whole variable domain, remainder taken from reference TRBV5-5 and TRBJ2-3, is DAGVTQSPTHLIKTRGQQVTLRCSPISGHKSVSWYQQVLGQGPQFIFQYYEKEERGRGNFPDRFSARQFPNYSSELNVNALLLGDSALYLCASSLVAYGGISTDTQYFGPGTRLTVL.